These T cell receptor beta chains were read from a single sample in a study of T cells in Graves' hyperthyroidism and ophthalmopathy. TCRdb processed the multiplex PCR reads anew with MiXCR; each CDR3 protein has one entry. The top ten hold 15% to 17% of the sample, which has 350,000 or so distinct CDR3 sequences, 15% to 20% seen once. The material sequenced was blood. These receptors were obtained from a woman aged 40 to 50 with Graves' ophthalmopathy. CDR3s leave out the opening cysteine and the closing phenylalanine or tryptophan. Clone size, where shown, is once, few, many, or a class for clones that have expanded.

V	size	CDR3
TRBV30	many	AWSAGANTEAF
TRBV6-5	many	ASSYRYPGPGQAYEQY
TRBV30	many	AWRGQGSYGYT
TRBV6-1	few	ASRKQVREGYT
TRBV20-1	many	SARAGSGSTHEQY
TRBV18	many	ASDDRDEAF
TRBV6-5	many	ASSYSSPRTGYQETQY
TRBV19	few	ASSKGATGELF
TRBV12-3/TRBV12-4	many	ASSLDSLISGNTIY
TRBV20-1	many	SARDVVNPQETQY
TRBV30	many	AWTQGYEQY
TRBV15	many	ATSGEVTGELF
TRBV4-2	NA	ASSQSGQGGYEQY
TRBV6-1	many	AGRSGPYEQY
TRBV6-1	few	ASSEVGQGALGYT
TRBV6-5	many	ASRSGGTGGLYEQY
TRBV3-1	NA	ASSDRIGRADEQF
TRBV3-1	many	ASSSWTGTNTGELF
TRBV4-1	many	ASSQDRRNHYGYT
TRBV30	many	AWSAGGFVHEQY
TRBV2	many	ASSEAGQRNSYEQY
TRBV5-1	many	ASSLEGPNPQAF
TRBV12-3/TRBV12-4	NA	ASSIEQGRTEAF
TRBV27	many	ASSSTKLAGGVTGELF
TRBV27	many	ASSSRGPYEQY
TRBV25-1	many	ASSEYRVGRDRSYEQY
TRBV29-1	many	SVVNPGEGYT
TRBV6-6	many	ASSLGARNYGYT
TRBV4-1	many	ASSQQVAGVGETQY
TRBV12-3/TRBV12-4	NA	ASSLAGADLYT
TRBV6-1	many	ASSARQGHYEQY
TRBV28	NA	ASRPGQFYGYT